This T cell receptor (beta chain) emerged from a study of shared clonotypes between healthy human individuals. Points on this clone: Its antigen is not identified.

Clones were read by immunoSEQ multiplex PCR, and TCRdb kept only the in-frame ones, dropping some. The data show about 600,000 clones, almost 97% seen once. Germline CDR1 MNHEY, CDR2 SVGAGI. The CDR3 is made up of 13 amino acids. The ends were cut back, 5 bases at V and 0 bases at J, with 7 bases in the middle. Whole-study results and caveats: Donor scarcity curtailed the genetic and exposure-history diversity represented herein.

The TCR originated in a woman in her 30s in good health. The rearrangement joins TRBV6-5 to TRBJ1-1; unclear D gene. Sequenced sample: naive CD4+ T cells sorted from blood. The subset denotes: CD45RA+ positively selected. The CDR3 sequence: CASSVLLNTEAFF. The CDR3 DNA follows: TGTGCCAGCAGTGTACTACTGAACACTGAAGCTTTCTTT.